This T cell receptor beta chain was sequenced during a study of cytomegalovirus exposure and HLA in healthy donors. Findings and limits, study-wide: Later, an analysis found that common viral pathogens appeared to be linked with several of the most significant clusters. A later analysis found most CMV-associated TCR beta chains apparently HLA-restricted. Upon later analysis, TCR association rates were observed to vary by HLA locus, being highest for DRB1 and lowest for HLA-C. A prior analysis recorded that most TCR beta V segments were productive about 87% or about 30% of the time.

This clone was detected only a few times. The antigen remains undetermined. The PCR employed 60 Vbeta primers together with 13 Jbeta primers. The method was immunoSEQ multiplex PCR; TCRdb's version includes in-frame clones alone and lacks a portion of them. The repertoire holds roughly 190,000 clones, with roughly 80% as singletons. This CDR3 has 13 residues. The V end was cut by 5 bases, the J end by 7 bases, with 9 bases between. Germline assignment: CDR1 MNHEY and CDR2 SVGAGI. Sequenced material: PBMCs. The chain joins TRBV6-5 to TRBJ1-6; maybe TRBD1 (5 bases). This clonotype was sampled from a woman aged 18 to 35 in good health and CMV-seronegative. The CDR3 coding sequence is TGTGCCAGCAGTGGGACTCTAAATTCACCCCTCCACTTT. This gives the protein CASSGTLNSPLHF.